This T cell receptor (beta chain) originates from a study of shared T cell receptors in the human thymus. The CDR3 has 16 amino acids. Germline values: CDR1 MNHEY, CDR2 SMNVEV (reference sequence). With V trimmed by 1 base and J by 0 bases, 4 bases remained unmatched. Sequenced by immunoSEQ multiplex PCR; TCRdb stores in-frame clones only, minus some. The data show 630,000 or so clones, around 87% seen once. These data also featured in a second study, about human thymus T cells. This second report adds: Resections that were taken during corrective heart surgery supplied the thymus tissue. Thymic TCR repertoires of unrelated people reportedly overlapped highly.

This receptor was obtained from a boy under three years old with a congenital heart defect. The genes are TRBV27 and TRBJ2-3; 7 bases match TRBD1. The sequenced sample was thymocytes. The CDR3: CASSLYGQASTDTQYF. The CDR3 DNA reads TGTGCCAGCAGTTTATATGGACAGGCTAGCACAGATACGCAGTATTTT.